The 30 T cell receptor beta chains below all came from one sample that was sequenced in a study of CD8+ T cells in alopecia areata. Described treatment: oral pan-JAK inhibitor, 5-10 mg twice daily. TCR sequencing used cDNA made by reverse transcription of extracted RNA. Repertoires were generated with immunoSEQ multiplex PCR, while TCRdb's copy carries only in-frame clones and drops some. The sample yields 270,000 or so clones, 58% seen once. The source material was CD4+ T cells sorted from blood, sampled at week 24, from a patient treated with tofacitinib. All receptors derive from a human donor with alopecia areata.

This rearrangement joins TRBV30 to TRBJ2-1; 7 bases match TRBD1. The CDR3 runs 15 residues. V shed 1 base and J 6 bases; nucleotides not matched to a gene: 9. Germline assignment: CDR1 GTSNPN and CDR2 SVGIG (reference sequence). The CDR3 protein is CAWSAMTGIFNEQFF. The CDR3 nucleotides read TGTGCCTGGAGTGCTATGACAGGGATTTTCAATGAGCAGTTCTTC. Full variable domain (rest looked up from reference TRBV30 and TRBJ2-1): SQTIHQWPATLVQPVGSPLSLECTVEGTSNPNLYWYRQAAGRGLQLLFYSVGIGQISSEVPQNLSASRPQDRQFILSSKKLLLSDSGFYLCAWSAMTGIFNEQFFGPGTRLTVL.

V usage is TRBV13 and J usage is TRBJ2-3; unclear D gene. This CDR3 region has 14 residues. Trimming left V 5 bases short and J 2 bases short, with 11 bases between. Per germline, CDR1 PRHDT and CDR2 FYEKMQ (reference sequence). CDR3: CASSHRAHTDTQYF. CDR3 nucleotides: TGTGCCAGCAGCCACCGGGCCCACACAGATACGCAGTATTTT.

The genes are TRBV7-3 and TRBJ2-3; 10 positions match TRBD2. Trimming took 2 bases from V and 5 from J; bases not matched to a gene: 7. Germline CDR1 SGHTA, CDR2 FQGTGA. This CDR3 is built from 16 residues. CDR3 nucleotide sequence: TGTGCCAGCAGCTTAGGAGCGGGGGGGCCGAAAGATACGCAGTATTTT. Translation: CASSLGAGGPKDTQYF.

The chain employs TRBV29-1 and TRBJ1-1; possibly TRBD1 for D (6 bases). Germline V gene sequence: CDR1 SQVTM, CDR2 ANQGSEA. Deletions cut 6 bases from V and 1 base from J, with 15 bases between. The CDR3 has 14 residues. CDR3 coding DNA: TGCAGCGTCTTCGGGACACTCCGGAACACTGAAGCTTTCTTT. Residues: CSVFGTLRNTEAFF.

The V and J genes are TRBV29-1 and TRBJ2-3, with no clear D. The CDR3 has 10 residues. The ends were cut back, 4 bases at V and 4 bases at J, with 3 bases in the middle. In germline, CDR1 is SQVTM, CDR2 ANQGSEA. The CDR3 sequence is CSVASDTQYF. DNA of the CDR3: TGCAGCGTTGCATCAGATACGCAGTATTTT.

This clone was seen more than once but under ten times. The gene calls are TRBV5-1 and TRBJ2-2; 7 positions agree with TRBD2. Germline CDR1 SGHRS, CDR2 YFSETQ. The J segment lost 3 bases and the V segment lost 5 bases, leaving 7 bases of the junction unmatched. The CDR3 consists of 15 residues. The CDR3 spells CASSPLAADTGELFF. The CDR3 DNA is TGCGCCAGCAGTCCGCTAGCGGCCGACACCGGGGAGCTGTTTTTT.

CDR3 nucleotides: TGTGCCAGCAGCTTAGAGGTGTCTCGGACAGGGGCCTATGGCTACACCTTC. Its protein is CASSLEVSRTGAYGYTF. The V gene is TRBV7-2, the J gene TRBJ1-2; 9 bases map to TRBD1. The germline CDR1 and CDR2 sequences are SGHTA and FQGNSA. V lost 1 base, J lost 4 bases, and 10 bases stayed unmatched. This CDR3 is built from 17 residues.

Only a few counts were recorded for this clone. The V and J genes are TRBV4-3 and TRBJ2-3; D unclear. The V gene lost 3 bases and the J gene lost 2 bases, with 12 bases spanning the gap. CDR1 is LGHNA and CDR2 is YSLEER in the germline V gene. This CDR3 comprises 15 residues. DNA for the CDR3: TGCGCCAGCAGCCAGTCGTGGGGTTACACAGATACGCAGTATTTT. It translates to CASSQSWGYTDTQYF.

This rearrangement joins TRBV27 to TRBJ2-6; D could derive from TRBD1 or TRBD2 (6 bases each). CDR1 and CDR2 (germline): MNHEY, SMNVEV (reference sequence). The V and J ends lost 7 bases and 2 bases respectively, with 27 bases between them. The CDR3 has 20 residues. The CDR3 here is CASIIPPGLPSGAGANVLTF. CDR3 sequence (DNA): TGTGCCAGCATCATTCCACCGGGACTTCCGTCAGGGGCTGGGGCCAACGTCCTGACTTTC. Using reference TRBV27 and TRBJ2-6 for the parts outside the CDR3, the full variable domain is EAQVTQNPRYLITVTGKKLTVTCSQNMNHEYMSWYRQDPGLGLRQIYYSMNVEVTDKGDVPEGYKVSRKEKRNFPLILESPSPNQTSLYFCASIIPPGLPSGAGANVLTFGAGSRLTVL.

This clone was picked up a small number of times. The chain has TRBV20-1 and TRBJ2-7; D perhaps matches TRBD1 (6 bases). From germline, CDR1 is DFQATT and CDR2 SNEGSKA (reference sequence). V lost 7 bases and J 3 bases, leaving 10 bases between the germline ends. This CDR3 region has 11 residues. The CDR3 sequence: CSGQGNYEQYF. In nucleotides, the CDR3 is TGCAGTGGTCAGGGGAACTACGAGCAGTACTTC.

As for this clone: This CDR3 is missing its conserved last phenylalanine or tryptophan, likely due to a read error. Because the CDR3's place on the DNA is in doubt, the DNA is left out and the CDR3 is given as listed by TCRdb. V usage is TRBV28 and J usage is TRBJ1-1. From germline, CDR1 is MDHEN and CDR2 SYDVKM. The CDR3 has 11 residues if both end residues are counted. The CDR3 region is CASSTPRGVVV.

The CDR3 DNA reads as TGTGCCTGTGGAGGGTGGCAGGGCACAGATACGCAGTATTTT. It specifies CACGGWQGTDTQYF. V and J are TRBV30 and TRBJ2-3; D is perhaps TRBD2 (6 bases). The V end lost 6 bases, the J end lost 1 base, and 14 bases lay between the germline ends. The CDR3 sequence is 14 residues long. Germline V gives CDR1 GTSNPN, CDR2 SVGIG (reference sequence). The full variable domain, rest sourced from reference TRBV30 and TRBJ2-3, is SQTIHQWPATLVQPVGSPLSLECTVEGTSNPNLYWYRQAAGRGLQLLFYSVGIGQISSEVPQNLSASRPQDRQFILSSKKLLLSDSGFYLCACGGWQGTDTQYFGPGTRLTVL.

The table lists this clone with a few counts. J is TRBJ1-2 and V is TRBV25-1; D is uncertain. The CDR3 is 16 amino acids. CDR1 MGHDK and CDR2 SYGVNS come from the germline V gene. Between the trimmed V and J ends, which lost 5 bases and 4 bases, there was a span of 20 bases. CDR3 DNA: TGTGCCAGCAGTCCTCTGGAGGTTGCTAGGCCCTATGGCTACACCTTC. Translation: CASSPLEVARPYGYTF.

This clone came up a few times. This CDR3 is also generated by other DNA sequences in the sample. CDR3 nucleotide sequence: TGTGCCAGCAGCCCTGGAGGCACAGATACGCAGTATTTT. It translates to CASSPGGTDTQYF. The genes are TRBV7-2 and TRBJ2-3, with unresolved D. CDR1 is SGHTA and CDR2 is FQGNSA in the germline V gene. This CDR3 is built from 13 residues. Deletions cut 5 bases from V and 1 base from J, with 7 bases between.

This sequence joins TRBV5-6 and TRBJ1-5, with TRBD1 matching over 10 bases. Germline assignment: CDR1 SGHDT and CDR2 YYEEEE. The CDR3 spans 19 residues. V lost 4 bases to trimming and J lost 2 bases; unmatched junction nucleotides: 15. The CDR3 DNA is TGTGCCAGCAGCCTAGACAGGGGGCTTATGGTTGGCGGCAATCAGCCCCAGCATTTT. It translates to CASSLDRGLMVGGNQPQHF.

This chain connects TRBV29-1 to TRBJ1-1; no firm D call. The CDR3 has 12 residues. V shed 7 bases and J shed 5 bases, with 14 bases lying between them. CDR1 is SQVTM and CDR2 is ANQGSEA in the germline V gene. CDR3 bases: TGCAGCGAGTCGACGGTTGGGACTGAAGCTTTCTTT. It is translated as CSESTVGTEAFF.

V is TRBV7-2 and J is TRBJ1-5; 9 bases are a match to TRBD1. This CDR3 has 17 amino acids. Germline V gives CDR1 SGHTA, CDR2 FQGNSA. J was trimmed by 5 bases and V by 4 bases; bases with no gene match: 12. CDR3 nucleotide sequence: TGTGCCAGCAGCTCTAGACCCATGGGACAGGGTTATCAGCCCCAGCATTTT. It encodes CASSSRPMGQGYQPQHF.

The chain employs TRBV10-3 and TRBJ2-5, with no clear D. V was pared by 0 bases and J by 2 bases, with 1 base between. The CDR3 extends over 12 amino acids. Germline-derived CDR1 and CDR2 are ENHRY and SYGVKD. CDR3 DNA: TGTGCCATCAGTGAGTCACAAGAGACCCAGTACTTC. Amino acid sequence: CAISESQETQYF.

This chain links TRBV29-1 with TRBJ2-2; D ambiguous. V lost 4 bases, J lost 1 base, and 4 bases lay in between. Germline V lookup: CDR1 SQVTM, CDR2 ANQGSEA. The CDR3 is 12 amino acids. The CDR3 DNA is TGCAGCGTTGGGTGGAACACCGGGGAGCTGTTTTTT. As protein: CSVGWNTGELFF.

This chain connects TRBV15 to TRBJ1-6; 7 positions agree with TRBD1. CDR1 is LNHNV, CDR2 YYDKDF, per germline (reference sequence). The CDR3 extends over 15 amino acids. With V trimmed by 3 bases and J by 7 bases, 6 bases remained unmatched. The CDR3 loop reads CATSRGDSPNSPLHF. DNA for the CDR3: TGTGCCACCAGCAGGGGGGACAGCCCGAATTCACCCCTCCACTTT.

This chain connects TRBV28 to TRBJ2-3; 11 bases line up with TRBD2. CDR3 length: 19 residues. V dropped 4 bases and J dropped 4; count of bases not matched to a gene: 16. CDR1 is MDHEN, CDR2 SYDVKM, per germline. In DNA, the CDR3 is TGTGCCAGCAGTTCACCGGGTAGCGGGGGGGGAACTGGGGCAGATACGCAGTATTTT. Translated: CASSSPGSGGGTGADTQYF.

J is TRBJ1-3 and V is TRBV30, with D unclear. The germline V and J ends were trimmed by 2 bases and 8 bases, with 7 bases remaining between them. CDR3 size: 11 residues. The germline V gene encodes CDR1 GTSNPN and CDR2 SVGIG (reference sequence). Here the CDR3 DNA reads TGTGCCTGGAGTTGGGGTGACACCATATATTTT. This codes for CAWSWGDTIYF.

The rearrangement uses TRBV30 and TRBJ2-5; D might be TRBD1 or TRBD2, each matching 5 bases. CDR1 is GTSNPN, CDR2 SVGIG, per germline (reference sequence). The V gene lost 3 bases and the J gene lost 9 bases, with 17 bases spanning the gap. This CDR3 region has 13 residues. The DNA of the CDR3 is TGTGCCTGGAGGGGACCTTATTCCGGGGCCCAGTACTTC. Protein sequence: CAWRGPYSGAQYF.

J is TRBJ2-3 and V is TRBV10-3; 8 bases are shared with TRBD2. Germline V gene lookup returns CDR1 ENHRY and CDR2 SYGVKD. The CDR3 extends over 15 amino acids. The J segment lost 0 bases and the V segment lost 4 bases, leaving 3 bases of the junction unmatched. In DNA, the CDR3 is TGTGCCATCAGTGGAGGCGGGGGGAGCACAGATACGCAGTATTTT. This translates into CAISGGGGSTDTQYF.

The chain couples TRBV19 to TRBJ2-7, with D possibly being TRBD1 (5 bases). Deletions cut 11 bases from V and 5 bases from J, with 7 bases between. The V gene's germline CDR1 is LNHDA and CDR2 SQIVND (reference sequence). The CDR3 contains 9 residues. CDR3 in DNA: TGTGCCGGGGCCCACGAGCAGTACTTC. The encoded protein is CAGAHEQYF.

This clone was recorded once. This chain connects TRBV27 to TRBJ2-3; 9 bases fit TRBD2. J was trimmed by 0 bases and V by 3 bases; bases with no gene match: 7. The length of the CDR3 is 17 residues. The germline V gene encodes CDR1 MNHEY and CDR2 SMNVEV (reference sequence). CDR3 residues: CASSFGTSPVSTDTQYF. CDR3 DNA sequence: TGTGCCAGCAGTTTCGGGACTAGCCCTGTCAGCACAGATACGCAGTATTTT.

The chain uses TRBV5-1 and TRBJ2-5; D gene uncertain. Trimming left V 0 bases short and J 5 bases short, with 8 bases between. The CDR3 has 13 amino acids. CDR1 SGHRS and CDR2 YFSETQ come from the germline V gene. For the CDR3, the DNA is TGCGCCAGCAGCTTGGCGGTCGGGGAGACCCAGTACTTC. Protein product: CASSLAVGETQYF.

V and J are TRBV2 and TRBJ2-7; maybe TRBD1 (5 bases). Germline assignment: CDR1 SNHLY and CDR2 FYNNEI. V lost 2 bases, J lost 3 bases, and 8 bases lay in between. The CDR3 length is 13 residues. The CDR3 region is CASSEQGLYEQYF. DNA of the CDR3: TGTGCCAGCAGTGAACAGGGTCTCTACGAGCAGTACTTC.

The chain uses TRBV29-1 and TRBJ2-3; D call uncertain. The V end lost 4 bases, the J end lost 2 bases, and 10 bases lay between the germline ends. The length of the CDR3 is 13 residues. Germline V lookup: CDR1 SQVTM, CDR2 ANQGSEA. CDR3 residues: CSVAGRITDTQYF. DNA for the CDR3: TGCAGCGTTGCCGGCAGGATCACAGATACGCAGTATTTT.

This clone came up a few times. This chain joins TRBV28 and TRBJ2-1; 12 positions agree with TRBD2. The CDR3 totals 17 residues. Germline assignment: CDR1 MDHEN and CDR2 SYDVKM. V was clipped by 5 bases and J by 4 bases; unmatched bases: 9. DNA for the CDR3: TGTGCCAGCAGTCCCCACACTAGCGGGGGGCCGTACAATGAGCAGTTCTTC. Protein sequence: CASSPHTSGGPYNEQFF.